The clone carrying this T cell receptor (beta chain) was seen more than once but under ten times. What it binds is not known. This sample is part of a study of regulatory T cells in long-lasting Graves disease. Germline CDR1 reads SGHAT; CDR2 reads FQNNGV. Trimming took 5 bases from V and 3 from J; bases not matched to a gene: 11. This CDR3 has 18 amino acids. The time point denotes: persistent/refractory GD, antithyroid drugs over 5 years with positive TRAb. PBMCs were the source of the RNA used for TCR sequencing. Sequencing libraries for TCR beta were prepared with iRepertoire HTBI primers and Arm-PCR of CDR3 regions. TCRdb used MiXCR to reprocess the multiplex PCR reads, holding one entry per CDR3 protein. The table has approximately 690,000 distinct CDR3 sequences, 25% to 30% seen once. Study outcomes and limitations: Persistent cases favored TRBV28, TRBJ1-2 and TRBJ2-5. Persistent Graves' patients showed less TCR diversity than newly diagnosed ones.

The rearrangement links TRBV11-2 to TRBJ2-3; TRBD2 matches at 13 bases. This TCR came from a female donor with Graves disease. The input for sequencing was peripheral blood mononuclear cells (PBMCs), taken when the disease was refractory, from a patient treated with antithyroid drugs. The chain's CDR3 is CASSPLAGGAVATDTQYF. The CDR3 coding sequence is TGTGCCAGCAGCCCACTAGCGGGAGGGGCGGTGGCGACAGATACGCAGTATTTT. The full variable domain, in which reference TRBV11-2 and TRBJ2-3 provide the parts outside the CDR3, is EAGVAQSPRYKIIEKRQSVAFWCNPISGHATLYWYQQILGQGPKLLIQFQNNGVVDDSQLPKDRFSAERLKGVDSTLKIQPAKLEDSAVYLCASSPLAGGAVATDTQYFGPGTRLTVL.